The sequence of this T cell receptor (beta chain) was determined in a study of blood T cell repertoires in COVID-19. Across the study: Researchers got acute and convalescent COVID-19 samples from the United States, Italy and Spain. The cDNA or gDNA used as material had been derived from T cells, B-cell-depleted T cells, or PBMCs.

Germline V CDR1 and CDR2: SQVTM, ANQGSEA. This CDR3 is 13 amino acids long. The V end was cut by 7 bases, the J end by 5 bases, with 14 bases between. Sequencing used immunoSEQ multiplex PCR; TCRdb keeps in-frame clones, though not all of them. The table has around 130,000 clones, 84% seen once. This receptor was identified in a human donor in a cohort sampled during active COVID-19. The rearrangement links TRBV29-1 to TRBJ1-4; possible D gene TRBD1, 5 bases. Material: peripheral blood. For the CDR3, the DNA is TGCAGCGGGCGGCAGGGAAGGAATGAAAAACTGTTTTTT. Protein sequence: CSGRQGRNEKLFF.